These T cell receptor beta chains were read from a single sample in a study of T cells in Graves' hyperthyroidism and ophthalmopathy. TCRdb re-derived calls from the multiplex PCR reads in MiXCR, one entry per CDR3 protein. This table holds 250,000 to 300,000 distinct CDR3 sequences, just over 14% found once. The sample taken for sequencing was blood. The receptors were gathered from a woman aged 35 to 49 with Graves' hyperthyroidism that later progressed to Graves' ophthalmopathy. Each CDR3 is given with its conserved first and last residue. The D gene is left open where the match is weak. Size tells how often a clone was seen (once, few, many) or the class of an expanded clone, and some rows leave it out.

-	many	TRBJ1-6	TRBV11-2	TGTGCCAGCAGCCTGGACAGACCTTATTATAATTCACCCCTCCACTTT	CASSLDRPYYNSPLHF
TRBD2	few	TRBJ2-7	TRBV19	TGTGCCAGTCGAGAGGTTACTAGCGGAGGCGAGCAGTACTTC	CASREVTSGGEQYF
-	many	TRBJ1-5	TRBV12-3/TRBV12-4	TGTGCCAGCAGAACAGGTGGTCAGCCCCAGCATTTT	CASRTGGQPQHF
-	few	TRBJ1-1	TRBV28	TGTGCCAGCAGTCTCACAGGGATTTACACTGAAGCTTTCTTT	CASSLTGIYTEAFF
TRBD2	once	TRBJ2-3	TRBV11-2	TGTGCCAGCAGCCCGGGACTAGCGGGAGTCGGTCTTAGGGATACGCAGTATTTT	CASSPGLAGVGLRDTQYF
TRBD2	many	TRBJ2-1	TRBV28	TGTGCCAGCAGTTCTAGCGGGACCTCCTACAATGAGCAGTTCTTC	CASSSSGTSYNEQFF
TRBD2	few	TRBJ2-1	TRBV9	TGTGCCAGCAGCGTAGGGGGGGGAAGAAGCTCCTACAATGAGCAGTTCTTC	CASSVGGGRSSYNEQFF
-	many	TRBJ2-2	TRBV12-3/TRBV12-4	TGTGCCAGCAGAACTAAGTACGGGGGTCCCGGGGAGCTGTTTTTT	CASRTKYGGPGELFF
-	many	TRBJ2-7	TRBV11-2	TGTGCCAGCAGCTTAGACAGGGGGGACGAGCAGTACTTC	CASSLDRGDEQYF
-	many	TRBJ2-4	TRBV6-2/TRBV6-3	TGTGCCAGCAGTTACCAGGCTCTAGCCAAAAACATTCAGTACTTC	CASSYQALAKNIQYF
-	-	TRBJ2-2	TRBV10-3	TGTGCCATCAGTGAGTCGACAAACACCGGGGAGCTGTTTTTT	CAISESTNTGELFF
-	-	TRBJ2-7	TRBV25-1	TGTGCCAGCAGACAAACTGAAGGATACGAGCAGTACTTC	CASRQTEGYEQYF
-	-	TRBJ2-1	TRBV30	TGTGCCTGGAGTGTGACAGGGAGGAATGAGCAGTTCTTC	CAWSVTGRNEQFF
TRBD1	-	TRBJ2-5	TRBV6-1	TGTGCCAGCAGTGGAACCGGGACAGGGGGAGAGACCCAGTACTTC	CASSGTGTGGETQYF
-	few	TRBJ2-1	TRBV20-1	TGCAGTGCCGTCGGGCGGAAAAACAATGAGCAGTTCTTC	CSAVGRKNNEQFF
-	few	TRBJ2-3	TRBV10-2	TGCGCCAGCAGTGATTCAGAGGACTTCAATTCTCGCAAGTACACAGATACGCAGTATTTT	CASSDSEDFNSRKYTDTQYF
-	many	TRBJ1-4	TRBV28	TGTGCCAGCAGTTTAACAGGCTTTAGAGAAAAACTGTTTTTT	CASSLTGFREKLFF
TRBD2	many	TRBJ2-1	TRBV20-1	TGCAGTGCTAGGCCCGGGACTAGCGGGATAAGTGAGCAGTTCTTC	CSARPGTSGISEQFF
-	many	TRBJ1-6	TRBV6-1	TGTGCCAGCAGCCCCCGGGGGCCCCGGTATTCACCCCTCCACTTT	CASSPRGPRYSPLHF
TRBD1	-	TRBJ1-1	TRBV7-2	TGTGCCAGCAGCCCCCGGACAGGGGGCTACACTGAAGCTTTCTTT	CASSPRTGGYTEAFF
TRBD1	many	TRBJ2-7	TRBV28	TGTGCCAGCAGTTTATTGGACAGGGGTTCCTACGAGCAGTACTTC	CASSLLDRGSYEQYF
-	many	TRBJ2-1	TRBV28	TGTGCCAGCAGTTTCCCCAGGGGCTCCTACAATGAGCAGTTCTTC	CASSFPRGSYNEQFF
-	many	TRBJ2-1	TRBV19	TGTGCCAGTAAGGGCGACGTCCACAATGAGCAGTTCTTC	CASKGDVHNEQFF
TRBD2	many	TRBJ2-1	TRBV27	TGTGCCAGTAGCGGGGGCCTCGGGACACCTTTGTACAATGAGCAGTTCTTC	CASSGGLGTPLYNEQFF
-	many	TRBJ2-7	TRBV10-3	TGTGCCATCAGTGCACAGTCTGATCCCTCCTACGAGCAGTACTTC	CAISAQSDPSYEQYF
TRBD2	many	TRBJ2-5	TRBV28	TGTGCCAGCAGTTCCATAGCGGGAGCAGAGACCCAGTACTTC	CASSSIAGAETQYF
-	few	TRBJ2-1	TRBV20-1	TGCAGTGCTAGCTTTGTGGACTCCTACAATGAGCAGTTCTTC	CSASFVDSYNEQFF
TRBD1	many	TRBJ1-1	TRBV7-9	TGTGCCAGCAGCTGGTGGACAGGGATGAACACTGAAGCTTTCTTT	CASSWWTGMNTEAFF
-	many	TRBJ2-5	TRBV5-1	TGCGCCAGCACTATTTCCGGGGCGATCCAAGAGACCCAGTACTTC	CASTISGAIQETQYF
-	many	TRBJ2-3	TRBV30	TGTGCCTGGAGCGATGACAGGACCTACACAGATACGCAGTATTTT	CAWSDDRTYTDTQYF